The rows below give T cell receptor beta chains drawn from one sample of a study of T cell responses to AZD1222 COVID-19 vaccine. Sequencing was performed with immunoSEQ multiplex PCR; in TCRdb, only in-frame clones are kept and a portion is missing. The sample includes roughly 200,000 clones, approximately 92% seen only once; the top ten take more than 0.85%. Sequences were derived from peripheral blood, sampled 28 days after the second dose of the MenACWY control vaccine. The receptors were gathered from an adult who received the MenACWY meningococcal vaccine as a control. Each CDR3 is given with its conserved first and last residue. The D gene is left open where the match is weak. The size field is filled for only some rows; it gives once, few, many or a size class.

d_call clone_size cdr3_length j_call v_call cdr3_nt cdr3_aa
TRBD2 once 16 TRBJ2-5 TRBV18 TGTGCCAGCTCACCACGGGCACTAGCGGGGGGAGAGACCCAGTACTTC CASSPRALAGGETQYF
NA NA 13 TRBJ2-7 TRBV10-3 TGTGCCATCAGTGACAGGGCTCCCTACGAGCAGTACTTC CAISDRAPYEQYF
NA NA 15 TRBJ1-4 TRBV7-9 TGTGCCAGCAGCTTAGCTTTGGGGTTAAATGAAAAACTGTTTTTT CASSLALGLNEKLFF
NA NA 13 TRBJ2-7 TRBV19 TGTGCCACCTCGGTACGGGACTCCTACGAGCAGTACTTC CATSVRDSYEQYF
NA once 12 TRBJ2-7 TRBV7-2 TGTGCCAGCAGCCATCCACGTTCCGAGCAGTACTTC CASSHPRSEQYF
NA NA 13 TRBJ1-1 TRBV27 TGTGCCAGCAGTTTACTAGAGGAGACTGAAGCTTTCTTT CASSLLEETEAFF
NA NA 13 TRBJ1-2 TRBV27 TGTGCCAGCAGTTTACGGAGCGGTAATGGCTACACCTTC CASSLRSGNGYTF
NA NA 13 TRBJ1-4 TRBV29-1 TGCAGCGTTGGGTCCGGGGGGGGTGAAAAACTGTTTTTT CSVGSGGGEKLFF
NA NA 15 TRBJ2-2 TRBV7-6 TGTGCCAGCAGCTTACAGGAAAGTGGGACCGGGGAGCTGTTTTTT CASSLQESGTGELFF
TRBD1 once 16 TRBJ1-5 TRBV4-3 TGCGCCAGCAGCATCCGGACAGGCCCGGGCAATCAGCCCCAGCATTTT CASSIRTGPGNQPQHF
TRBD1 NA 13 TRBJ1-1 TRBV3-1/TRBV3-2 TGTGCCAGCAGCCAAGGGCCGACAGGGAAAGCTTTCTTT CASSQGPTGKAFF
TRBD2 NA 16 TRBJ2-3 TRBV4-3 TGCGCCAGCAGCCAGGGGACTAGCTGGGACACAGATACGCAGTATTTT CASSQGTSWDTDTQYF
NA NA 15 TRBJ1-6 TRBV7-9 TGTGCCAGCAGCTCAAGGGAACTCCTAGGATCACCCCTCCACTTT CASSSRELLGSPLHF
NA NA 14 TRBJ2-3 TRBV28 TGTGCCAGCAGGGGAGGACAGAGCACAGATACGCAGTATTTT CASRGGQSTDTQYF
TRBD2 NA 15 TRBJ2-7 TRBV19 TGTGCCAGTAGTATACTAAGCGGGGGTTCCTACGAGCAGTACTTC CASSILSGGSYEQYF
NA once 14 TRBJ1-1 TRBV7-2 TGTGCCAGCAGCTTACACGGCCCGGTCACCGAAGCTTTCTTT CASSLHGPVTEAFF